This T cell receptor beta chain was profiled in a study of blood T cell repertoires in COVID-19. The wider study: Acute-phase and convalescent COVID-19 samples originated in the United States, Italy and Spain. The analysed material was cDNA or gDNA that came from T cells, B-cell-depleted T cells, or PBMCs.

The CDR3 sequence is 13 residues long. V gave up 4 bases and J gave up 4 bases, with 10 bases separating them. Germline CDR1 is SNHLY and CDR2 is FYNNEI. Authors' methods: Counts of nucleated cells, estimated from reference gene primer amplification, were obtained. Generated by immunoSEQ multiplex PCR, the TCRdb table keeps only in-frame clones and is missing some. The D gene and trimming were derived from the DNA, and the V and J assignments and clone size from that table. The data hold 130,000 to 150,000 clones, with 88% observed a single time. Sequencing was carried out using peripheral blood. The chain couples TRBV2 to TRBJ1-1, with a possible D match to TRBD1 (5 bases). The TCR was taken from a woman aged 45-65 years with acute or convalescent COVID-19. The chain's CDR3 is CASSGQWGTEAFF. The CDR3 nucleotides are TGTGCCAGCAGTGGACAGTGGGGCACTGAAGCTTTCTTT. The full variable domain, its missing parts supplied by reference TRBV2 and TRBJ1-1, is EPEVTQTPSHQVTQMGQEVILRCVPISNHLYFYWYRQILGQKVEFLVSFYNNEISEKSEIFDDQFSVERPDGSNFTLKIRSTKLEDSAMYFCASSGQWGTEAFFGQGTRLTVV.